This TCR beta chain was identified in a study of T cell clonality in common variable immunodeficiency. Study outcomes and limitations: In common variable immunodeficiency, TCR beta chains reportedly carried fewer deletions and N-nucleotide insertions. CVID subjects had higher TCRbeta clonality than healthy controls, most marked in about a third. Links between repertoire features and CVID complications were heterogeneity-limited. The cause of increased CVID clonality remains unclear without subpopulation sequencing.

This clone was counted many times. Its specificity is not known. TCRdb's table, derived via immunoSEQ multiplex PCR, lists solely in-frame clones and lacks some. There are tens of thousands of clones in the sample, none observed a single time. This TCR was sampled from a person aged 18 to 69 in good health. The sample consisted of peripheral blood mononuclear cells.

The CDR3 bases that were read are TGTGCCATCAGGGGAGACAGGGGCAAGGTAGATACG. As protein: CAIRGDRGKVDT. From start to end, the CDR3 is CAIRGDRGKVDTQYF. V usage is TRBV10-3 and J usage is TRBJ2-3; 8 nucleotides line up with TRBD1. The read falls 3 residues short of the CDR3 end, and the missing part is taken from the germline J gene. Germline trimming cut 6 bases from V and 5 bases from J; bases unmatched to any gene: 10. Germline CDR1 is ENHRY and CDR2 is SYGVKD. This CDR3 region has 15 residues.